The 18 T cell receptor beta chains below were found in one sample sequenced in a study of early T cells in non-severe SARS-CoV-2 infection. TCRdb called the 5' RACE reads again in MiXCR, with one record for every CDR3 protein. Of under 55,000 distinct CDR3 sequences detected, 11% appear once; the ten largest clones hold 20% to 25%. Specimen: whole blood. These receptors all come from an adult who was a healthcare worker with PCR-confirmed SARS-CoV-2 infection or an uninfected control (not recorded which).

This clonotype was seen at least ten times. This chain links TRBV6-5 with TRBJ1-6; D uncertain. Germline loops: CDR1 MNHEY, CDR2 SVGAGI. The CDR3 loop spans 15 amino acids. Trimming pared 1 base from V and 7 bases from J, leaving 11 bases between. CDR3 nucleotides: TGTGCCAGCAGTTACTTAGGGCCGAGGAATTCACCCCTCCACTTT. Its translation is CASSYLGPRNSPLHF.

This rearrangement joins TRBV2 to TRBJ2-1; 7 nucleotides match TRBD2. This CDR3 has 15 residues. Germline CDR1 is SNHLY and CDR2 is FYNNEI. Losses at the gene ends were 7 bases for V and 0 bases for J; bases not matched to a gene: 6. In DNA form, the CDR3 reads TGTGCCAGCAACGAAGGGGACTACTCCTACAATGAGCAGTTCTTC. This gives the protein CASNEGDYSYNEQFF.

CDR3 sequence: CASIPGVSEAFF. In nucleotides, the CDR3 is TGCGCCAGCATCCCTGGTGTGTCTGAAGCTTTCTTT. The J gene is TRBJ1-1, the V gene TRBV23-1; D gene ambiguous. TRBV23-1 falls under the ORF class, with uncertain function. CDR3 length equals 12 residues. V lost 7 bases and J 6 bases, leaving 12 bases between the germline ends.

CDR3 sequence: CSVPDLTLGGYTF. CDR3 DNA sequence: TGCAGCGTCCCGGATCTAACTTTAGGTGGCTACACCTTC. V is TRBV29-1 and J is TRBJ1-2, with unresolved D. Germline CDR1 reads SQVTM; CDR2 reads ANQGSEA. V was shortened by 6 bases and J by 7 bases, with 18 bases between the two germline ends. There are 13 residues in the CDR3.

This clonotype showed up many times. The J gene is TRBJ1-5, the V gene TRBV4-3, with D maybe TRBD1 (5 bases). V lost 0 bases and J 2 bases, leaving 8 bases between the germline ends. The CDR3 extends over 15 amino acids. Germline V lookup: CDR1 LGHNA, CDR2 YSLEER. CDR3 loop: CASSQDGGGNQPQHF. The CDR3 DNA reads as TGCGCCAGCAGCCAAGATGGGGGTGGCAATCAGCCCCAGCATTTT.

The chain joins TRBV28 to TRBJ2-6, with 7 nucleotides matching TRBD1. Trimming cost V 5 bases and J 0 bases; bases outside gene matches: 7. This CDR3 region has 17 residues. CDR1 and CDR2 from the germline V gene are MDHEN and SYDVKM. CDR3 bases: TGTGCCAGCAGTGCTACAGGGGACAGCTCTGGGGCCAACGTCCTGACTTTC. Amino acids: CASSATGDSSGANVLTF.

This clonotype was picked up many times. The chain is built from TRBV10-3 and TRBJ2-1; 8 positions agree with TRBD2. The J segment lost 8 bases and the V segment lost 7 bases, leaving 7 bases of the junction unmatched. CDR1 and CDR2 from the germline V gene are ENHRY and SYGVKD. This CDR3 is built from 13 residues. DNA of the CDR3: TGTGCCATCATGAGCGGGAGAACGGATGAGCAGTTCTTC. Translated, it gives CAIMSGRTDEQFF.

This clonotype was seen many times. The CDR3 is CSANPTGDFGYTF. CDR3 coding DNA: TGCAGTGCTAACCCGACAGGGGACTTTGGCTACACCTTC. This rearrangement joins TRBV20-1 to TRBJ1-2, with 8 nucleotides matching TRBD1. Trimming removed 4 bases from V and 7 bases from J; junction bases left unmatched: 8. The CDR3 spans 13 residues. Germline V CDR1 and CDR2: DFQATT, SNEGSKA (reference sequence).

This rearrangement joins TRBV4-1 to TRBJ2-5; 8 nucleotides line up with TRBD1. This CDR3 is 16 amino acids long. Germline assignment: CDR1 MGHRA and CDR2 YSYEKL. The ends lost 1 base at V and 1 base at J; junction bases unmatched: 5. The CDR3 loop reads CASSQGGTGPQETQYF. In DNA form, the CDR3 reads TGCGCCAGCAGCCAAGGGGGGACAGGCCCCCAAGAGACCCAGTACTTC.

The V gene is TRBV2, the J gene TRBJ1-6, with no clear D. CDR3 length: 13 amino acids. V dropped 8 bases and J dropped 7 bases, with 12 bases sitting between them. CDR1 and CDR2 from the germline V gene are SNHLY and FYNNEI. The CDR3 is CASRAGPNSPLHF. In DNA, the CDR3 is TGTGCCAGCCGGGCCGGTCCAAATTCACCCCTCCACTTT. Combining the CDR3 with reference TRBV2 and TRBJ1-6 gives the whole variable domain EPEVTQTPSHQVTQMGQEVILRCVPISNHLYFYWYRQILGQKVEFLVSFYNNEISEKSEIFDDQFSVERPDGSNFTLKIRSTKLEDSAMYFCASRAGPNSPLHFGNGTRLTVT.

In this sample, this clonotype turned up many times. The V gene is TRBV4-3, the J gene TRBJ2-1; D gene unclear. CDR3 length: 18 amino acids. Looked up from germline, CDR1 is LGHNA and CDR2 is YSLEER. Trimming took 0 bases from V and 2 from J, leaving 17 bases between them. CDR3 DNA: TGCGCCAGCAGCCAAGACACCCTCTGGCGGATAACCTACAATGAGCAGTTCTTC. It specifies CASSQDTLWRITYNEQFF.

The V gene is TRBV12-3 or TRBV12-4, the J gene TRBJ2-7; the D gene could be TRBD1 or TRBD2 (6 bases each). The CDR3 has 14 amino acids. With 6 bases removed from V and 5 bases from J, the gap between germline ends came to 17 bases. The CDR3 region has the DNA TGTGCCAGCAGCACCTCCGGGGGCAATAACGAGCAGTACTTC. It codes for CASSTSGGNNEQYF.

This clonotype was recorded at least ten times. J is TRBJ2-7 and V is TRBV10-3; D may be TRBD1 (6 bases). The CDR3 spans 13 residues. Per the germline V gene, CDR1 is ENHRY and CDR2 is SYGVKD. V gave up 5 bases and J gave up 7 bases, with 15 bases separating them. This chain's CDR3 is CAISLQQGSEQYF. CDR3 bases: TGTGCCATCAGTTTACAGCAGGGGTCTGAGCAGTACTTC.

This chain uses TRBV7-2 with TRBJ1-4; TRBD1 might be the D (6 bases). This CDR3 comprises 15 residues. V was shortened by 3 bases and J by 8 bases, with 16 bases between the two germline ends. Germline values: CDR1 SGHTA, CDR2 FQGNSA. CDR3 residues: CASSFGQIGGEKLFF. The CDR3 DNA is TGTGCCAGCAGCTTCGGACAGATAGGCGGGGAAAAACTGTTTTTT.

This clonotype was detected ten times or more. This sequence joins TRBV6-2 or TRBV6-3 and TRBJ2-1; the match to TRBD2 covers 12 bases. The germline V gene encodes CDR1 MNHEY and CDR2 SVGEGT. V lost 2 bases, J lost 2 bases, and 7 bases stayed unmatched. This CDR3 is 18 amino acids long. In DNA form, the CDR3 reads TGTGCCAGCAGTTACCCGCTAGCGGGAGGGCCGGCCTACAATGAGCAGTTCTTC. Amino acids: CASSYPLAGGPAYNEQFF.

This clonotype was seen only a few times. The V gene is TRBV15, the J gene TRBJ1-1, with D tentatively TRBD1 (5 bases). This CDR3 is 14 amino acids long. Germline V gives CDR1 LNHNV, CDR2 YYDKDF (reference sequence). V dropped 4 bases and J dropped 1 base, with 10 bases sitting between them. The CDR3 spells CATSKETANTEAFF. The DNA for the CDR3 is TGTGCCACCAGCAAAGAGACAGCGAACACTGAAGCTTTCTTT.

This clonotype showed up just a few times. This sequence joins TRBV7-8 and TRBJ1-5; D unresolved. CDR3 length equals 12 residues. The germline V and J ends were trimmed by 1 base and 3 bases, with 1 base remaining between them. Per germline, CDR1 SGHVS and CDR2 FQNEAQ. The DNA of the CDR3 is TGTGCCAGCAGCTTAGTCAATCAGCCCCAGCATTTT. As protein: CASSLVNQPQHF. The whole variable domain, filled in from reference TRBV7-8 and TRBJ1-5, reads GAGVSQSPRYKVAKRGQDVALRCDPISGHVSLFWYQQALGQGPEFLTYFQNEAQLDKSGLPSDRFFAERPEGSVSTLKIQRTQQEDSAVYLCASSLVNQPQHFGDGTRLSIL.

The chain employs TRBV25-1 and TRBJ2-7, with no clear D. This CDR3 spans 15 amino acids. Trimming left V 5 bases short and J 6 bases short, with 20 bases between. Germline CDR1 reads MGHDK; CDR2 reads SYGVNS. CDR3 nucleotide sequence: TGTGCCAGCAGTCCGTCTGGGGTGAGGATGCGCGAGCAGTACTTC. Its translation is CASSPSGVRMREQYF.